One sample yielded the 15 T cell receptor beta chains listed below, sequenced in a study of regulatory and conventional T cells in RAG deficiency. Using immunoSEQ multiplex PCR, the repertoire was profiled, and TCRdb retains in-frame clones only, with some absent. The profile shows about 30,000 clones, around 96% of them singletons. Conventional CD4+ T cells were sorted from blood as CD25-low CD127-high cells. In addition, the sample was reused for a study of regulatory T cells. That publication notes: The PCR used 52 TRBV and 13 TRBJ primers.

Source material: CD25- CD4+ T cells sorted from blood. Receptors were obtained from a human donor in good health.

The chain uses TRBV7-9 and TRBJ2-1; D perhaps matches TRBD2 (6 bases). V was trimmed by 2 bases and J by 6 bases, leaving 17 bases between them. Germline-derived CDR1 and CDR2 are SEHNR and FQNEAQ (reference sequence). This CDR3 comprises 16 residues. The CDR3 spells CASSLRDFKDGNEQFF. CDR3 bases: TGTGCCAGCAGCTTAAGGGACTTCAAAGACGGCAATGAGCAGTTCTTC.

The rearrangement links TRBV19 to TRBJ1-5, with TRBD1 matching 7 bases. CDR1 is LNHDA, CDR2 SQIVND, per germline (reference sequence). The CDR3 sequence is 15 residues long. V gave up 0 bases and J gave up 6 bases; unmatched junction bases: 5. CDR3 protein: CASSIDHRGVQPQHF. For the CDR3, the DNA is TGTGCCAGTAGTATAGATCACAGGGGAGTTCAGCCCCAGCATTTT.

This clone has a single count. J is TRBJ1-1 and V is TRBV5-5; D is perhaps TRBD1 (5 bases). Germline V gene lookup returns CDR1 SGHKS and CDR2 YYEKEE (reference sequence). CDR3 length: 16 residues. Trimming removed 4 bases at V and 1 base at J, with 17 bases between. The CDR3 is CASSHGHGIPNTEAFF. The CDR3, as DNA: TGTGCCAGCAGCCACGGACATGGCATACCGAACACTGAAGCTTTCTTT.

As concerns this clone: One end of the junction does not line up with germline, which may come from a read error. The same CDR3 can be traced to other DNA sequences in this sample. This sequence joins TRBV5-4 and TRBJ1-6; D might be TRBD1 (6 bases). The length of the CDR3 is 15 residues. Germline lookup yields CDR1 SGHNT and CDR2 YYREEE (reference sequence). CDR3 sequence reads: CASSQDSSYNSPLHF. CDR3 in DNA: TGTGCCAGCAGCCAGGACAGCTCCTATAATTCCCCCCTCCACTTT.

The rearrangement uses TRBV5-1 and TRBJ2-7, with 8 bases lining up with TRBD2. The junction had 8 bases not matched to a gene; V was cut back by 4 bases and J by 2 bases. There are 15 residues in the CDR3. Germline V lookup: CDR1 SGHRS, CDR2 YFSETQ. Here the CDR3 reads CASSPLTSGPYEQYF. In DNA form, the CDR3 reads TGCGCCAGCAGCCCCCTAACTAGCGGTCCCTACGAGCAGTACTTC.

The rearrangement joins TRBV19 to TRBJ2-5, with a possible D match to TRBD1 (7 bases). CDR1 is LNHDA, CDR2 SQIVND, per germline (reference sequence). Trimming cost V 4 bases and J 5 bases, with 11 bases left between them. The CDR3 spans 13 residues. Here the CDR3 DNA reads TGTGCCAGTAGTACGACAGGGAGGGAGACCCAGTACTTC. The encoded protein is CASSTTGRETQYF.

The V call is TRBV4-1, the J call TRBJ2-3; perhaps TRBD2 as D (7 bases). The CDR3 is 19 residues long. Germline assignment: CDR1 MGHRA and CDR2 YSYEKL. V was shortened by 0 bases and J by 4 bases, with 23 bases between the two germline ends. Written as DNA, the CDR3 is TGCGCCAGCAGCCAAGAGCATAAGTCGGGCGGGGGCAGAGCAGATACGCAGTATTTT. It encodes CASSQEHKSGGGRADTQYF.

The chain couples TRBV9 to TRBJ2-3, with 9 bases identical to TRBD2. J lost 5 bases, V lost 0 bases, and 4 bases had no gene match. The CDR3 sequence is 15 residues long. Germline values: CDR1 SGDLS, CDR2 YYNGEE. CDR3 bases: TGTGCCAGCAGCGTAGCGGGACTAGCCGGAGATACGCAGTATTTT. It encodes CASSVAGLAGDTQYF.

The V and J genes are TRBV18 and TRBJ2-3; D ambiguous. There are 12 residues in the CDR3. The V gene lost 1 base and the J gene lost 4 bases, with 3 bases spanning the gap. Germline V CDR1 and CDR2: KGHSH, LQKENI. The CDR3 sequence: CASSPRPDTQYF. The CDR3 bases are TGTGCCAGCTCACCACGGCCAGATACGCAGTATTTT.

The CDR3 DNA reads TGTGCCAGCAGCCTCGGTGGACAAATGAACACTGAAGCTTTCTTT. This translates into CASSLGGQMNTEAFF. The J gene is TRBJ1-1, the V gene TRBV7-9; perhaps TRBD1 as D (5 bases). The germline V and J ends were trimmed by 5 bases and 0 bases, with 13 bases remaining between them. This CDR3 region has 15 residues. The germline V gene has CDR1 SEHNR and CDR2 FQNEAQ (reference sequence).

The chain uses TRBV4-1 and TRBJ2-2; TRBD1 matches 9 bases. Germline CDR1 MGHRA, CDR2 YSYEKL. The CDR3 is 16 residues long. The V and J ends lost 2 bases and 6 bases, in that order; junction bases with no gene match: 7. Here the CDR3 reads CASSQRDRVSAGELFF. The CDR3 nucleotides read TGCGCCAGCAGCCAAAGGGACAGGGTTAGCGCCGGGGAGCTGTTTTTT.

The rearrangement links TRBV25-1 to TRBJ1-2; TRBD1 matches 12 bases. CDR1 and CDR2 from the germline V gene are MGHDK and SYGVNS. The CDR3 runs 16 residues. The V segment lost 4 bases and the J segment 7 bases; nucleotides outside the gene matches: 10. CDR3 sequence reads: CASSAAPGQGAVGYTF. The CDR3 bases are TGTGCCAGCAGTGCAGCGCCGGGACAGGGGGCGGTTGGCTACACCTTC.

The chain has TRBV11-3 and TRBJ2-7; the D is unclear. The CDR3 totals 12 residues. CDR1 is SGHNT and CDR2 is YENEEA in the germline V gene. V was shortened by 1 base and J by 6 bases, with 7 bases between the two germline ends. CDR3 residues: CASSLVPGEQYF. For the CDR3, the DNA is TGTGCCAGCAGCTTAGTGCCGGGCGAGCAGTACTTC.

The chain links TRBV2 to TRBJ1-5; D gene uncertain. V was clipped by 6 bases and J by 0 bases, with 9 bases between them. The CDR3 consists of 14 residues. Per germline, CDR1 SNHLY and CDR2 FYNNEI. The CDR3 bases are TGTGCCAGCAGGGAAAATTATAGCAATCAGCCCCAGCATTTT. Its translation is CASRENYSNQPQHF.

This clone has just a few counts. This sequence joins TRBV10-3 and TRBJ1-2, with D maybe TRBD1 (5 bases). The CDR3 extends over 13 amino acids. The V end was cut by 4 bases, the J end by 2 bases, with 8 bases between. Germline CDR1 ENHRY, CDR2 SYGVKD. The CDR3 spells CAISATVNYGYTF. The CDR3, as DNA: TGTGCCATCAGTGCGACAGTAAACTATGGCTACACCTTC.